This T cell receptor beta chain was identified in a study of regulatory T cells in long-lasting Graves disease. Trimming left V 5 bases short and J 8 bases short, with 10 bases between. This CDR3 contains 11 residues. Building the TCR beta libraries relied on iRepertoire HTBI primers, and CDR3 regions underwent Arm-PCR. MiXCR, run by TCRdb on the multiplex PCR reads, gives a single entry per CDR3 protein. The table lists over 350,000 distinct CDR3 sequences, 11% to 15% of them singletons. Time point in this sample: newly diagnosed GD, antithyroid drugs for less than 3 months. PBMC-derived RNA was used for the TCR library. This clonotype has a count of ten or more. Antigen specificity is unknown. Overall study findings and caveats: The study examined only peripheral blood, not thyroid tissue.

The same sample was also studied in work on T cells in Graves' hyperthyroidism and ophthalmopathy.

The sequence derives from a woman between 45 and 65 years old with Graves disease. The chain recombines TRBV12-3 or TRBV12-4 with TRBJ2-7; D possibly corresponds to TRBD2 (5 bases). Here the sequenced sample was peripheral blood mononuclear cells (PBMCs), taken at new diagnosis, from a patient treated with antithyroid drugs. CDR3 nucleotide sequence: TGTGCCAGCAGTCAGGACTCCCAGCAGTACTTC. As protein: CASSQDSQQYF.